The rows below give T cell receptor beta chains drawn from one sample of a study of cytomegalovirus exposure and HLA in healthy donors. Assay: immunoSEQ multiplex PCR; the TCRdb copy retains only in-frame clones and omits some. In the table there are 120,000 or so clones, about 82% of which are singletons. The sequenced sample was PBMCs. Receptor source: a man between 18 and 35 years old in good health and CMV-seronegative. CDR3s include the opening cysteine and the closing phenylalanine or tryptophan. D genes are given only for firm matches. The size entry is marked missing in some rows and otherwise reads once, few, many or a size class.

V,D,size,J,CDR3,DNA
TRBV9,NA,NA,TRBJ1-1,CASSITGNTEAFF,TGTGCCAGCAGCATCACAGGGAACACTGAAGCTTTCTTT
TRBV19,NA,NA,TRBJ1-5,CASSAGTSLSNQPQHF,TGTGCCAGTAGTGCGGGGACTTCCCTGAGCAATCAGCCCCAGCATTTT
TRBV19,NA,NA,TRBJ2-3,CASTTDKHTDTQYF,TGTGCCAGTACGACAGACAAACACACAGATACGCAGTATTTT
TRBV2,NA,NA,TRBJ2-5,CASSVEPVETQYF,TGTGCCAGCAGTGTAGAGCCGGTGGAGACCCAGTACTTC
TRBV9,TRBD2,NA,TRBJ2-3,CASSQSPGRGDTDTQYF,TGTGCCAGCAGCCAATCCCCAGGGCGGGGGGACACAGATACGCAGTATTTT
TRBV12-5,TRBD1,few,TRBJ2-7,CASGTGDRGMFYEQYF,TGTGCTAGTGGTACCGGTGACAGGGGGATGTTCTACGAGCAGTACTTC
TRBV28,TRBD1,NA,TRBJ2-5,CASRRQGEETQYF,TGTGCCAGCAGGAGACAGGGTGAAGAGACCCAGTACTTC
TRBV7-8,NA,NA,TRBJ1-3,CASSLGRGRSGNTIYF,TGTGCCAGCAGCTTAGGAAGGGGCAGGTCTGGAAACACCATATATTTT
TRBV7-2,NA,NA,TRBJ1-2,CASSLWVTGTPNYGYTF,TGTGCCAGCAGCTTATGGGTTACAGGAACTCCTAACTATGGCTACACCTTC
TRBV19,NA,NA,TRBJ1-5,CASTPRGRKDQPQHF,TGTGCCAGTACCCCTAGGGGGAGAAAGGATCAGCCCCAGCATTTT
TRBV7-2,TRBD2,NA,TRBJ2-7,CASSLGASGRAGGQYF,TGTGCCAGCAGCTTAGGGGCTAGCGGGAGGGCCGGGGGGCAGTACTTC
TRBV19,NA,few,TRBJ1-6,CASSQGLSSPLHF,TGTGCCAGCTCGCAGGGCCTAAGTTCACCCCTCCACTTT
TRBV19,TRBD1,NA,TRBJ1-2,CASQDQTGVGYTF,TGTGCCAGTCAAGACCAAACAGGGGTCGGCTACACCTTC
TRBV7-2,TRBD2,NA,TRBJ2-4,CASSLAPAGGAKNIQYF,TGTGCCAGCAGCTTAGCCCCGGCGGGGGGGGCCAAAAACATTCAGTACTTC
TRBV10-2,NA,NA,TRBJ1-3,CASRAQGVGNTIYF,TGCGCCAGCAGGGCCCAAGGGGTTGGAAACACCATATATTTT
TRBV5-1,TRBD1,NA,TRBJ2-5,CASSVRTGGGETQYF,TGCGCCAGCAGCGTACGGACAGGGGGCGGTGAGACCCAGTACTTC
TRBV18,TRBD2,NA,TRBJ2-5,CASSPRLAEGQETQYF,TGTGCCAGCTCACCCCGACTAGCGGAAGGACAAGAGACCCAGTACTTC
TRBV5-1,TRBD1,once,TRBJ2-3,CASSGGQVLGDTQYF,TGCGCCAGCAGCGGGGGACAGGTTCTGGGAGATACGCAGTATTTT